Reported below is one T cell receptor (beta chain). The antigen remains undetermined. Gene names and germline match the mouse. The read stops 1 residue short of the end of the CDR3; the missing end is completed from the germline J gene. This entry is derived from a study of tissue T cells after allogeneic stem cell transplantation. Noted time point: mouse harvest day 14 after allogeneic transplant. Each mouse received 10^7 T-cell-depleted marrow cells plus 10^6 splenic CD5+ T cells by tail vein. This CDR3 comprises 15 residues. Germline assignment: CDR1 SGHSN and CDR2 HYEKVE. V lost 0 bases and J lost 0; bases outside the gene matches: 1. The study's findings and limits: The study did not identify alloreactive or antigen-specific tissue TCRs, and some clones might be persisting host cells. In patients and mice, blood and spleen missed much of tissue repertoire.

Sequencing of TCRbeta CDR3 at survey depth gave sequences and template counts. Libraries were prepared by immunoSEQ multiplex PCR; TCRdb keeps only in-frame clonotypes and omits some of them. Of over 2,500 clones detected, 40% to 55% appear once; the ten largest clones hold over 11%. The chain has TRBV12-1 and TRBJ2-3, with 8 bases that match TRBD2. The source material was gut tissue. The source is a female BALB/c mouse given C57BL/6 T cells with graft-versus-host disease after an allogeneic hematopoietic cell transplant. The CDR3 protein is CASSLDWGSAETLYF. The covered CDR3 bases are TGTGCCAGCTCTCTCGACTGGGGAAGTGCAGAAACGCTGTAT.